The 23 T cell receptor beta chains presented below share a single source sample, sequenced in a study of identical twins. TCRdb reprocessed the 5' RACE reads via MiXCR and lists one record per CDR3 protein. The table lists approximately 590,000 distinct CDR3 sequences, over 8.5% of them singletons, with 3% in the top ten. These records were also assigned to another study, of yellow fever vaccine responses in identical twins.

The sequencing input was PBMCs. These receptors were obtained from a woman under 30 in good health.

Ten or more counts support this clonotype. The chain couples TRBV5-1 to TRBJ1-2; D not certain. Germline values: CDR1 SGHRS, CDR2 YFSETQ. The CDR3 sequence is 13 residues long. Trimming stripped 5 bases from V and 2 bases from J, with 10 bases between. The DNA of the CDR3 is TGCGCCAGCAGAGTGGAGGGAAACTATGGCTACACCTTC. This codes for CASRVEGNYGYTF.

The chain links TRBV7-9 to TRBJ2-7; D remains ambiguous. The CDR3 is 12 residues long. CDR1 and CDR2 (germline): SEHNR, FQNEAQ (reference sequence). The V gene lost 0 bases and the J gene lost 6 bases, with 6 bases spanning the gap. The CDR3 region is CASSLAESEQYF. DNA of the CDR3: TGTGCCAGCAGCTTAGCGGAGTCCGAGCAGTACTTC.

This clonotype occurred many times. The rearrangement uses TRBV6-5 and TRBJ2-7; D may be TRBD2 (6 bases). The V gene lost 4 bases and the J gene lost 0 bases, with 16 bases spanning the gap. Germline V gene sequence: CDR1 MNHEY, CDR2 SVGAGI. The CDR3 is 16 amino acids. CDR3 nucleotide sequence: TGTGCCAGCAGTTCGCTAAGTGGGGGGATCTCCTACGAGCAGTACTTC. Its protein is CASSSLSGGISYEQYF.

This clonotype came up many times. The chain carries TRBV12-3 or TRBV12-4 and TRBJ2-3, with 10 bases fitting TRBD1. V lost 4 bases, J lost 3 bases, and 7 bases stayed unmatched. This CDR3 contains 16 residues. CDR3 in DNA: TGTGCCAGCAGTTCCCGACAGGGGGCAAGGACAGATACGCAGTATTTT. Protein: CASSSRQGARTDTQYF.

This clonotype was found many times. The chain is built from TRBV4-3 and TRBJ2-1; 11 bases fit TRBD2. The CDR3 runs 15 residues. From germline, CDR1 is LGHNA and CDR2 YSLEER. V lost 4 bases to trimming and J lost 4 bases; unmatched junction nucleotides: 3. CDR3 loop: CASSRLAGIYNEQFF. In nucleotides, the CDR3 is TGCGCCAGCAGCCGACTAGCGGGGATTTACAATGAGCAGTTCTTC.

This clonotype turned up a few times. The chain couples TRBV3-1 to TRBJ2-1; TRBD1 matches at 8 bases. Germline loops: CDR1 LGHDT, CDR2 YNNKEL (reference sequence). With V trimmed by 0 bases and J by 9 bases, 4 bases remained unmatched. The CDR3 extends over 14 amino acids. This CDR3 reads CASSQEGQASEQFF. CDR3 nucleotide sequence: TGTGCCAGCAGCCAAGAGGGACAGGCCTCTGAGCAGTTCTTC.

This rearrangement joins TRBV27 to TRBJ2-7; 12 bases are shared with TRBD1. The V gene's germline CDR1 is MNHEY and CDR2 SMNVEV (reference sequence). With 5 bases clipped from V and 6 bases from J, the junction kept 11 bases outside the gene matches. The CDR3 consists of 16 residues. CDR3 bases: TGTGCCAGCAGTCCCGGGACAGGGGGCCTAGAGGGCGAGCAGTACTTC. This translates into CASSPGTGGLEGEQYF.

The rearrangement uses TRBV7-2 and TRBJ2-3; 9 nucleotides agree with TRBD1. This CDR3 spans 15 amino acids. Germline assignment: CDR1 SGHTA and CDR2 FQGNSA. With 6 bases clipped from V and 1 base from J, the junction kept 5 bases outside the gene matches. CDR3 in DNA: TGTGCCAGCAGTTACAGGGGGCGCGGCACAGATACGCAGTATTTT. Its translation: CASSYRGRGTDTQYF. Full variable domain (missing parts from reference TRBV7-2 and TRBJ2-3): GAGVSQSPSNKVTEKGKDVELRCDPISGHTALYWYRQSLGQGLEFLIYFQGNSAPDKSGLPSDRFSAERTGGSVSTLTIQRTQQEDSAVYLCASSYRGRGTDTQYFGPGTRLTVL.

The CDR3 DNA reads as TGTGCCAGCAGCTCACCACCTAGCGGGGCAGAGTTTGTAACCTACGAGCAGTACTTC. This translates into CASSSPPSGAEFVTYEQYF. V is TRBV11-2 and J is TRBJ2-7, with 9 bases fitting TRBD2. This CDR3 is built from 19 residues. Losses at the gene ends were 4 bases for V and 2 bases for J; bases not matched to a gene: 18. Germline values: CDR1 SGHAT, CDR2 FQNNGV.

This clonotype was seen only a few times. The J gene is TRBJ2-5, the V gene TRBV7-3; 9 bases agree with TRBD2. Germline V gene sequence: CDR1 SGHTA, CDR2 FQGTGA. J lost 1 base, V lost 6 bases, and 6 bases had no gene match. This CDR3 is 15 amino acids long. CDR3 sequence: CASSALAGPQETQYF. CDR3 coding DNA: TGTGCCAGCAGTGCGCTAGCGGGGCCCCAAGAGACCCAGTACTTC.

The chain joins TRBV7-6 to TRBJ2-3; D not certain. Deletions cut 5 bases from V and 6 bases from J, with 27 bases between. The CDR3 sequence is 18 residues long. Germline lookup yields CDR1 SGHVS and CDR2 FNYEAQ. CDR3 bases: TGTGCCAGCAGCACCGACCCGGACGACCAATACACAGCGGATACGCAGTATTTT. As protein: CASSTDPDDQYTADTQYF.

The chain is built from TRBV10-3 and TRBJ2-5; 12 nucleotides match TRBD2. Trimming took 5 bases from V and 5 from J; bases not matched to a gene: 3. Germline loops: CDR1 ENHRY, CDR2 SYGVKD. The CDR3 is 14 residues long. The CDR3 loop is CAISLAGGPETQYF. Here the CDR3 DNA reads TGTGCCATCAGTCTAGCGGGGGGGCCGGAGACCCAGTACTTC.

The gene calls are TRBV20-1 and TRBJ2-7; TRBD1 is a possible D gene (5 bases). Germline loops: CDR1 DFQATT, CDR2 SNEGSKA (reference sequence). The CDR3 extends over 15 amino acids. V lost 0 bases to trimming and J lost 3 bases, with 15 bases between them. The CDR3 reads CSARDLLTDSYEQYF. In DNA form, the CDR3 reads TGCAGTGCTAGAGATCTACTTACAGACAGCTACGAGCAGTACTTC.

This clonotype was seen repeatedly, ten times or more. V and J are TRBV28 and TRBJ2-7, with a tentative D call TRBD2 (6 bases). This CDR3 is built from 12 residues. V dropped 5 bases and J dropped 9 bases, with 14 bases sitting between them. Germline CDR1 is MDHEN and CDR2 is SYDVKM. The CDR3 DNA sequence: TGTGCCAGCAGTGCGGGGCAAGGTGGGCAGTACTTC. Translated, it gives CASSAGQGGQYF.

In this sample, this clonotype turned up a few times. The chain is built from TRBV2 and TRBJ2-7; D call uncertain. CDR1 and CDR2 (germline): SNHLY, FYNNEI. The CDR3 runs 13 residues. Trimming left V 6 bases short and J 3 bases short, with 12 bases between. CDR3 bases: TGTGCCAGCAGCCTAAGGAATAGCTACGAGCAGTACTTC. This gives the protein CASSLRNSYEQYF.

A few counts support this clonotype. The genes are TRBV12-3 or TRBV12-4 and TRBJ2-2; D unresolved. This CDR3 has 12 residues. V was trimmed by 6 bases and J by 8 bases, leaving 10 bases between them. In nucleotides, the CDR3 is TGTGCCAGCAGACCTCTCCCGGGGGAGCTGTTTTTT. It specifies CASRPLPGELFF.

This sequence joins TRBV4-3 and TRBJ2-2, with D possibly TRBD2 on 7 matching bases. The CDR3 has 15 residues. V was pared by 0 bases and J by 7 bases, with 12 bases between. The V gene's germline CDR1 is LGHNA and CDR2 YSLEER. CDR3 residues: CASSQEGGAFGELFF. DNA for the CDR3: TGCGCCAGCAGCCAAGAGGGGGGGGCGTTCGGGGAGCTGTTTTTT.

Many counts were recorded for this clonotype. The chain couples TRBV2 to TRBJ2-7; D ambiguous. This CDR3 is 14 amino acids long. The germline V gene encodes CDR1 SNHLY and CDR2 FYNNEI. The germline V and J ends were trimmed by 6 bases and 0 bases, with 12 bases remaining between them. The CDR3 protein is CASRDVSGSYEQYF. CDR3 coding DNA: TGTGCCAGCAGGGACGTATCAGGCTCCTACGAGCAGTACTTC.

This clonotype has more than one count but fewer than ten. The chain uses TRBV28 and TRBJ2-7, with D unclear. Trimming removed 3 bases at V and 7 bases at J, with 25 bases between. Germline-derived CDR1 and CDR2 are MDHEN and SYDVKM. The CDR3 has 17 residues. Here the CDR3 reads CASSFLGAPSGSGEQYF. The DNA for the CDR3 is TGTGCCAGCAGTTTTTTGGGTGCGCCCTCAGGCTCCGGAGAGCAGTACTTC.

This clonotype has more than one count but fewer than ten. J is TRBJ2-7 and V is TRBV29-1; D may be TRBD1 (6 bases). The CDR3 runs to 18 residues. The V end lost 5 bases, the J end lost 3 bases, and 29 bases lay between the germline ends. The germline CDR1 and CDR2 sequences are SQVTM and ANQGSEA. The CDR3 DNA reads as TGCAGCGTTCTTCCGGACAGAAGCCCAGTTGGGTCAATCTACGAGCAGTACTTC. This gives the protein CSVLPDRSPVGSIYEQYF.

This clonotype occurred a few times. The rearrangement links TRBV20-1 to TRBJ2-7; 10 bases match TRBD2. The CDR3 has 15 amino acids. Germline CDR1 and CDR2: DFQATT and SNEGSKA (reference sequence). J gave up 1 base and V 0 bases, and 3 bases lay outside the gene matches. The CDR3 loop reads CSARELAGTSYEQYF. In DNA, the CDR3 is TGCAGTGCTAGAGAACTAGCGGGAACTTCCTACGAGCAGTACTTC.

In its sample, this clonotype was seen a few times. The V gene is TRBV20-1, the J gene TRBJ2-7; TRBD1 matches 7 bases. This CDR3 has 14 amino acids. The V gene end was trimmed by 0 bases and the J gene end by 7 bases; junction bases not matched to a gene: 9. Germline lookup yields CDR1 DFQATT and CDR2 SNEGSKA (reference sequence). Here the CDR3 reads CSARDYTGAREQYF. The CDR3 DNA reads TGCAGTGCTAGAGATTACACAGGGGCCCGGGAGCAGTACTTC.

This clonotype was seen ten or more times. V usage is TRBV7-9 and J usage is TRBJ2-7; D is perhaps TRBD2 (5 bases). Germline V gene lookup returns CDR1 SEHNR and CDR2 FQNEAQ (reference sequence). Trimming took 3 bases from V and 2 from J, leaving 8 bases between them. The CDR3 loop spans 13 amino acids. CDR3 sequence reads: CASSFPGTYEQYF. CDR3 bases: TGTGCCAGCAGCTTCCCGGGGACCTACGAGCAGTACTTC.